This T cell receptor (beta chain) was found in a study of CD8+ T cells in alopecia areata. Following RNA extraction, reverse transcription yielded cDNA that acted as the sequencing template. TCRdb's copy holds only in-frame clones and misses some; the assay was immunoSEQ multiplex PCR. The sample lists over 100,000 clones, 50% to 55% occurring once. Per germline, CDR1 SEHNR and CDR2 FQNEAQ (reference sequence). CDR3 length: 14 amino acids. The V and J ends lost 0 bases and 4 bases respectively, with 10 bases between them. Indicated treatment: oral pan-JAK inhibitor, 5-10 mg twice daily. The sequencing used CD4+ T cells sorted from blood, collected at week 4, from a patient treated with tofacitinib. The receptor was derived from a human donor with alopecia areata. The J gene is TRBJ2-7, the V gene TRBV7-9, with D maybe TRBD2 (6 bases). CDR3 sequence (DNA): TGTGCCAGCAGCTTAGCGGGACTCCAATACGAGCAGTACTTC. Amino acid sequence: CASSLAGLQYEQYF.